This T cell receptor (beta chain) was sequenced for a study of cytomegalovirus exposure and HLA in healthy donors. CDR1 MNHEY and CDR2 SMNVEV come from the germline V gene (reference sequence). This CDR3 has 13 residues. The V gene end was trimmed by 7 bases and the J gene end by 9 bases; junction bases not matched to a gene: 9. This clone was seen only once. Measured with immunoSEQ multiplex PCR; TCRdb has only the in-frame clones, and not every one. The data hold 200,000 to 250,000 clones, with 80% to 95% observed a single time. Sequencing input: PBMCs. This chain links TRBV27 with TRBJ2-1; 7 bases fit TRBD1. This TCR came from a woman aged 18-29 years in good health and CMV-seronegative. CDR3 nucleotides: TGTGCCAGCATTGAGGACAGGTCGGGTGAGCAGTTCTTC. Protein: CASIEDRSGEQFF.